Only a few counts were recorded for the clone carrying this TCR beta chain. Antigen specificity is unknown. The entry originates in a study of T cells after yellow fever vaccination. The 5'RACE template-switching step produced TCR cDNA and added a universal primer site and UMIs. One entry per CDR3 protein, called by TCRdb with MiXCR from the 5' RACE reads. The data show some 300,000 distinct CDR3 sequences, about 7.8% seen once. Whole-study findings and limits: Contamination of FACS-sorted repertoires by abundant clonotypes from the bulk population could occur. The appearance of a small share of clonotypes in both CD4 and CD8 compartments was observed.

In germline, CDR1 is SGHTA, CDR2 FQGNSA. Trimming took 1 base from V and 8 from J; bases not matched to a gene: 1. This CDR3 region has 15 residues. Sequencing was performed on PBMCs, taken around 45 days after the first yellow fever vaccination. The TCR originated in a young man who received the YFV17D yellow fever vaccine. This chain uses TRBV7-2 with TRBJ2-3; 15 positions match TRBD2. The DNA of the CDR3 is TGTGCCAGCAGCTTAGTGGGACTAGCGGGGGGTACGCAGTATTTT. Its protein product is CASSLVGLAGGTQYF. The whole variable domain, remainder taken from reference TRBV7-2 and TRBJ2-3, is GAGVSQSPSNKVTEKGKDVELRCDPISGHTALYWYRQSLGQGLEFLIYFQGNSAPDKSGLPSDRFSAERTGGSVSTLTIQRTQQEDSAVYLCASSLVGLAGGTQYFGPGTRLTVL.